The 26 T cell receptor beta chains presented below share a single source sample, sequenced in a study of T cells after yellow fever vaccination. TCRdb ran MiXCR on the 5' RACE reads and lists one entry per CDR3 protein. The table lists 150,000 to 200,000 distinct CDR3 sequences, about 6.2% of them singletons. This specimen was CD4+ T cells sorted from PBMCs, taken on the day of the first yellow fever vaccination. Receptors were obtained from a young man who received the YFV17D yellow fever vaccine.

This clonotype was found a few times. This chain uses TRBV24-1 with TRBJ1-4; D is perhaps TRBD1 (5 bases). The germline V gene has CDR1 KGHDR and CDR2 SFDVKD. Trimming took 6 bases from V and 1 from J, leaving 5 bases between them. CDR3 length: 13 amino acids. The CDR3 sequence: CATSQGTNEKLFF. The CDR3 DNA follows: TGTGCCACCAGTCAGGGAACTAATGAAAAACTGTTTTTT.

Ten or more counts support this clonotype. V usage is TRBV12-3 or TRBV12-4 and J usage is TRBJ2-7; D remains unclear. V lost 5 bases, J lost 2 bases, and 10 bases lay in between. The CDR3 spans 13 residues. The CDR3 spells CASSPPLPYEQYF. The CDR3 DNA follows: TGTGCCAGCAGTCCCCCCCTCCCCTACGAGCAGTACTTC.

This clonotype has a count of ten or more. The V call is TRBV11-2, the J call TRBJ2-3; D unclear. The CDR3 has 15 amino acids. Trimming removed 2 bases at V and 0 bases at J, with 9 bases between. Germline CDR1 is SGHAT and CDR2 is FQNNGV. CDR3 region: CASSLNPASTDTQYF. In nucleotides, the CDR3 is TGTGCCAGCAGCTTAAATCCAGCTAGCACAGATACGCAGTATTTT.

This clonotype was picked up many times. The chain carries TRBV6-2 or TRBV6-3 and TRBJ2-7, with D unresolved. Germline CDR1 MNHEY, CDR2 SVGEGT. The V gene lost 3 bases and the J gene lost 2 bases, with 5 bases spanning the gap. This CDR3 contains 12 residues. CDR3 region: CASSYTAYEQYV. For the CDR3, the DNA is TGTGCCAGCAGTTATACAGCCTACGAGCAGTACGTC.

Many counts were recorded for this clonotype. The chain employs TRBV20-1 and TRBJ2-2; D not certain. Germline assignment: CDR1 DFQATT and CDR2 SNEGSKA (reference sequence). The CDR3 is made up of 12 amino acids. Trimming cost V 6 bases and J 3 bases, with 8 bases left between them. DNA for the CDR3: TGCAGTGCAGAGCGCCACACCGGGGAGCTGTTTTTT. Its protein is CSAERHTGELFF.

About this clonotype itself: This may be a read error: a much more frequent sequence differs by one nucleotide. The chain recombines TRBV10-3 with TRBJ2-1; D gene unclear. This CDR3 comprises 11 residues. Germline CDR1 reads ENHRY; CDR2 reads SYGVKD. The CDR3: CASSEFSEQFF. In DNA, the CDR3 is TGTGCCAGCAGTGAGTTCTCAGAGCAGTTCTTC.

The table lists this clonotype with many counts. The chain recombines TRBV7-2 with TRBJ2-5, with no clear D. The CDR3 contains 12 residues. CDR1 SGHTA and CDR2 FQGNSA come from the germline V gene. Trimming took off 5 bases at V and 5 bases at J, with 9 bases between the two ends. CDR3 residues: CASSLFRETQYF. The CDR3 DNA reads TGTGCCAGCAGCCTCTTCAGGGAGACCCAGTACTTC.

This clonotype was seen a handful of times. The V call is TRBV7-9, the J call TRBJ1-1; possible D gene TRBD1, 5 bases. Germline-derived CDR1 and CDR2 are SEHNR and FQNEAQ (reference sequence). The CDR3 length is 17 residues. Trimming cost V 6 bases and J 5 bases, with 25 bases left between them. The CDR3 loop reads CASSSLTFGTEGTEAFF. The CDR3 DNA reads TGTGCCAGCAGTTCGCTCACATTCGGGACTGAAGGGACTGAAGCTTTCTTT.

CDR3 bases: TGTGCCAGCATCCGCTACGAGCAGTACGTC. Protein: CASIRYEQYV. The genes are TRBV27 and TRBJ2-7; D call uncertain. V was cut by 7 bases and J by 3 bases, with 4 bases left in between. The CDR3 covers 10 residues. CDR1 and CDR2 (germline): MNHEY, SMNVEV (reference sequence).

This clonotype was observed a few times. The chain employs TRBV5-1 and TRBJ2-3; D call uncertain. The CDR3 contains 14 residues. The germline V and J ends were trimmed by 4 bases and 6 bases, with 15 bases remaining between them. Germline lookup yields CDR1 SGHRS and CDR2 YFSETQ. In DNA, the CDR3 is TGCGCCAGCAGCCCACAGACTCCGTCGGATACGCAGTATTTT. Translation gives CASSPQTPSDTQYF.

This clonotype has just a few counts. The rearrangement uses TRBV29-1 and TRBJ1-1; a possible D gene is TRBD1 (6 bases). This CDR3 has 12 amino acids. V gave up 7 bases and J gave up 0 bases, with 9 bases separating them. Germline values: CDR1 SQVTM, CDR2 ANQGSEA. In nucleotides, the CDR3 is TGCAGCGCCGGACAGTTGAACACTGAAGCTTTCTTT. Translated, it gives CSAGQLNTEAFF. Using reference TRBV29-1 and TRBJ1-1 for the parts outside the CDR3, the full variable domain is SAVISQKPSRDICQRGTSLTIQCQVDSQVTMMFWYRQQPGQSLTLIATANQGSEATYESGFVIDKFPISRPNLTFSTLTVSNMSPEDSSIYLCSAGQLNTEAFFGQGTRLTVV.

The sample holds many counts of this clonotype. CDR3 in amino acids: CATSDAQGTGELFF. The CDR3 DNA sequence: TGTGCCACCAGTGATGCTCAGGGGACCGGGGAGCTGTTTTTT. The chain is built from TRBV24-1 and TRBJ2-2; D is perhaps TRBD1 (6 bases). Trimming shortened V by 3 bases and J by 5 bases, and 9 bases separated the two germline ends. Germline V gene sequence: CDR1 KGHDR, CDR2 SFDVKD. This CDR3 has 14 amino acids.

This clonotype was observed many times. One end of the junction does not line up with germline, which may come from a read error. This rearrangement joins TRBV4-3 to TRBJ2-5; D unclear. The V gene's germline CDR1 is LGHNA and CDR2 YSLEER. The CDR3 totals 11 residues. The CDR3 spells CASSPVALNIF. CDR3 bases: TGCGCCAGCAGCCCCGTGGCCCTAAACATCTTC.

The V call is TRBV20-1, the J call TRBJ2-3; D unresolved. The CDR3 totals 11 residues. V was trimmed by 1 base and J by 1 base, leaving 0 bases between them. CDR1 is DFQATT and CDR2 is SNEGSKA in the germline V gene (reference sequence). The CDR3 here is CSARGTDTQYF. In nucleotides, the CDR3 is TGCAGTGCTAGAGGCACAGATACGCAGTATTTT.

The V and J genes are TRBV5-5 and TRBJ1-2, with D possibly TRBD1 on 5 matching bases. Trimming pared 4 bases from V and 10 bases from J, leaving 17 bases between. Germline CDR1 SGHKS, CDR2 YYEKEE (reference sequence). This CDR3 region has 13 residues. In DNA, the CDR3 is TGTGCCAGCAGCCCCCGAGAGGGGCTGGTCTACACCTTC. The encoded protein is CASSPREGLVYTF.

This clonotype was seen ten or more times. J is TRBJ2-2 and V is TRBV9; TRBD2 aligns across 9 bases. CDR1 is SGDLS and CDR2 is YYNGEE in the germline V gene. The CDR3 loop spans 15 amino acids. The J segment lost 7 bases and the V segment lost 6 bases, leaving 10 bases of the junction unmatched. As DNA, the CDR3 is TGTGCCAGCAAGGGCGGGGGGGCCGAGGTCGGGGAGCTGTTTTTT. Its translation is CASKGGGAEVGELFF.

This clonotype was counted many times. The CDR3 DNA sequence: TGTGCCAGCAGCTCTTTAGTCGGCTACAACACCGGGGAGCTGTTTTTT. This codes for CASSSLVGYNTGELFF. The chain recombines TRBV7-2 with TRBJ2-2, with D uncertain. Germline V gene data show CDR1 as SGHTA and CDR2 as FQGNSA. V was trimmed by 4 bases and J by 2 bases, leaving 14 bases between them. The CDR3 length is 16 residues.

V gene TRBV25-1 combines with J gene TRBJ1-1; D is unclear. CDR1 is MGHDK, CDR2 SYGVNS, per germline. Trimming took off 8 bases at V and 5 bases at J, with 12 bases between the two ends. This CDR3 comprises 12 residues. CDR3 amino acids: CASGRQGTEAFF. CDR3 nucleotides: TGTGCCAGCGGCCGTCAAGGGACTGAAGCTTTCTTT.

This clonotype was recorded many times. This chain joins TRBV5-1 and TRBJ1-1, with D maybe TRBD1 (6 bases). This CDR3 has 16 amino acids. In germline, CDR1 is SGHRS, CDR2 YFSETQ. The ends were cut back, 0 bases at V and 0 bases at J, with 12 bases in the middle. The CDR3 DNA is TGCGCCAGCAGCTTGGACCCCCAGGGGATGAACACTGAAGCTTTCTTT. Translating gives CASSLDPQGMNTEAFF.

This clonotype was seen only once. The chain employs TRBV20-1 and TRBJ2-7, with a weak D call TRBD1 (6 bases). This CDR3 region has 13 residues. CDR1 is DFQATT, CDR2 SNEGSKA, per germline (reference sequence). In DNA form, the CDR3 reads TGCAGGGCTAGAAGCACAGGGTTTTCCGAGCAGTACGTC. Protein sequence: CRARSTGFSEQYV.

The sample holds a few counts of this clonotype. V and J are TRBV7-2 and TRBJ1-4; D unresolved. The CDR3 consists of 15 residues. Germline CDR1 is SGHTA and CDR2 is FQGNSA. Trimming removed 5 bases at V and 5 bases at J, with 15 bases between. CDR3 region: CASSPSRRSNEKLFF. CDR3 DNA: TGTGCCAGCAGCCCATCTCGACGGTCGAATGAAAAACTGTTTTTT. Based on the CDR3 plus reference TRBV7-2 and TRBJ1-4, the full variable domain is GAGVSQSPSNKVTEKGKDVELRCDPISGHTALYWYRQSLGQGLEFLIYFQGNSAPDKSGLPSDRFSAERTGGSVSTLTIQRTQQEDSAVYLCASSPSRRSNEKLFFGSGTQLSVL.

This clonotype showed up just a few times. V usage is TRBV10-3 and J usage is TRBJ1-3; D uncertain. The V gene's germline CDR1 is ENHRY and CDR2 SYGVKD. CDR3 length: 15 residues. V was pared by 2 bases and J by 0 bases, with 8 bases between. The CDR3 loop reads CAISEVGNSGNTIYF. CDR3 DNA sequence: TGTGCCATCAGTGAGGTTGGGAACTCTGGAAACACCATATATTTT.

The chain uses TRBV12-3 or TRBV12-4 and TRBJ2-3; no reliable D call. Trimming shortened V by 6 bases and J by 1 base, and 20 bases separated the two germline ends. The CDR3 spans 17 residues. CDR3 nucleotides: TGTGCCAGCAGCTTCTCGCCCGGGTGGTATCGCACAGATACGCAGTATTTT. It yields the protein CASSFSPGWYRTDTQYF.

This clonotype came up many times. The CDR3 here is CASSPGAGNTIYF. Written as DNA, the CDR3 is TGTGCCAGCAGTCCAGGGGCTGGAAACACCATATATTTT. V is TRBV12-3 or TRBV12-4 and J is TRBJ1-3; D might be TRBD1 (6 bases). The V end was cut by 5 bases, the J end by 2 bases, with 7 bases between. The CDR3 consists of 13 residues.

This chain joins TRBV3-1 and TRBJ2-3, with D uncertain. Germline V lookup: CDR1 LGHDT, CDR2 YNNKEL (reference sequence). With 3 bases removed from V and 2 bases from J, the gap between germline ends came to 9 bases. There are 14 residues in the CDR3. CDR3 sequence (DNA): TGTGCCAGCAGCCAGGGCGGATCCACAGATACGCAGTATTTT. Protein sequence: CASSQGGSTDTQYF.

This clonotype was counted many times. This chain joins TRBV11-3 and TRBJ2-3; D gene unclear. The V and J ends lost 1 base and 4 bases respectively, with 6 bases between them. Germline V gives CDR1 SGHNT, CDR2 YENEEA. The CDR3 sequence is 13 residues long. CDR3 protein: CASSLGTADTQYF. CDR3 DNA: TGTGCCAGCAGCTTAGGGACGGCAGATACGCAGTATTTT.